The TCR beta chain under discussion was sequenced for a study of T cell clones after liver transplantation. Study-wide context: A pre-transplant mixed lymphocyte reaction with TCRbeta sequencing defined graft-donor-reactive clones followed in post-transplant blood. Blood was drawn pre-transplant, before withdrawal, and after full or failed withdrawal. Study-wide points: Low donor cell numbers restricted donor-reactive repertoire measurement in a couple of subjects. Compared with third party-reactive sequences, donor-reactive ones declined more, independent of withdrawal success.

Germline V gene sequence: CDR1 KGHSH, CDR2 LQKENI. The CDR3 is 14 residues long. The V segment lost 6 bases and the J segment 1 base; nucleotides outside the gene matches: 2. Some clones are missing from TCRdb's copy, which holds only in-frame ones; the method was immunoSEQ multiplex PCR. The sample lists roughly 100,000 clones; approximately 85% were seen once. As regards this clone: Antigen: not known.

Material: CD4+ T cells from blood, obtained before liver transplant. The TCR sequence derives from a human donor who received a liver transplant. The chain employs TRBV18 and TRBJ1-1, with 10 bases identical to TRBD1. The CDR3 spells CASSRDRGNTEAFF. The CDR3 DNA follows: TGTGCCAGCTCCCGGGACAGGGGGAACACTGAAGCTTTCTTT. The full variable domain, in which reference TRBV18 and TRBJ1-1 provide the parts outside the CDR3, is NAGVMQNPRHLVRRRGQEARLRCSPMKGHSHVYWYRQLPEEGLKFMVYLQKENIIDESGMPKERFSAEFPKEGPSILRIQQVVRGDSAAYFCASSRDRGNTEAFFGQGTRLTVV.